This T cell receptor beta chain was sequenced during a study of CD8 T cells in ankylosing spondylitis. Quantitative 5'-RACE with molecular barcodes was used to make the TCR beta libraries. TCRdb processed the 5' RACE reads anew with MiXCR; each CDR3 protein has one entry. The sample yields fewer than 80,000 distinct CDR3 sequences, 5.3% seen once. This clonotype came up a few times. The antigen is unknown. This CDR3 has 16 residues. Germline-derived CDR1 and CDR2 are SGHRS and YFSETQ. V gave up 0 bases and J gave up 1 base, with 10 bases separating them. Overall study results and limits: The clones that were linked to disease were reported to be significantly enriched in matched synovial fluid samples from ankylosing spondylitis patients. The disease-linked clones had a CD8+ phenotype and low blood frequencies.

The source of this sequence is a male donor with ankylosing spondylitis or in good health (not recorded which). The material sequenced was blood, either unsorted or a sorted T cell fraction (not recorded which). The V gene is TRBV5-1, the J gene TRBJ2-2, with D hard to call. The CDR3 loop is CASSLEVLGNTGELFF. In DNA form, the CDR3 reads TGCGCCAGCAGCTTGGAGGTCTTGGGGAACACCGGGGAGCTGTTTTTT.